The 26 T cell receptor beta chains below come from one sample, sequenced in a study of cytomegalovirus exposure and HLA in healthy donors. Use of 60 Vbeta and 13 Jbeta primers characterized the PCR. Sequenced by immunoSEQ multiplex PCR; TCRdb stores in-frame clones only, minus some. The data show under 150,000 clones, 84% seen once. Sequencing was carried out using PBMCs. All receptors come from a man between 45 and 60 years old in good health and CMV-seronegative.

The chain has TRBV9 and TRBJ1-1; TRBD1 is a possible D gene (6 bases). Trimming removed 2 bases at V and 6 bases at J, with 14 bases between. The CDR3 is 14 residues long. Germline loops: CDR1 SGDLS, CDR2 YYNGEE. The CDR3 region is CASSVDGGASEAFF. In DNA, the CDR3 is TGTGCCAGCAGCGTTGATGGGGGCGCATCTGAAGCTTTCTTT.

This rearrangement joins TRBV4-1 to TRBJ2-7, with D possibly TRBD2 on 6 matching bases. V was trimmed by 0 bases and J by 2 bases, leaving 14 bases between them. From germline, CDR1 is MGHRA and CDR2 YSYEKL. This CDR3 region has 16 residues. Written as DNA, the CDR3 is TGCGCCAGCAGCCAAGATAGTTCTCCGGGGGCCTACGAGCAGTACTTC. Translated: CASSQDSSPGAYEQYF.

This clone was seen a single time. The chain employs TRBV6-1 and TRBJ1-4; 9 bases fit TRBD1. The junction had 5 bases not matched to a gene; V was cut back by 4 bases and J by 8 bases. CDR3 length: 14 amino acids. The germline V gene has CDR1 MNHNS and CDR2 SASEGT. As DNA, the CDR3 is TGTGCCAGCAGTGGGGGACAGGGTAGGGAAAAACTGTTTTTT. It yields the protein CASSGGQGREKLFF.

J is TRBJ2-7 and V is TRBV5-6, with a tentative D call TRBD2 (5 bases). Germline V gives CDR1 SGHDT, CDR2 YYEEEE. V lost 3 bases and J 2 bases, leaving 9 bases between the germline ends. The CDR3 is 13 amino acids. The CDR3 sequence: CASSSGNTYEQYF. In DNA form, the CDR3 reads TGTGCCAGCAGCTCCGGGAACACCTACGAGCAGTACTTC.

This rearrangement joins TRBV27 to TRBJ1-1; D not certain. Trimming stripped 10 bases from V and 4 bases from J, with 22 bases between. This CDR3 comprises 15 residues. Germline V gene data show CDR1 as MNHEY and CDR2 as SMNVEV (reference sequence). CDR3 sequence (DNA): TGTGCCACGGGAAGGGTATTCGTACCTGGCACTGAAGCTTTCTTT. Its translation is CATGRVFVPGTEAFF.

The chain combines TRBV27 with TRBJ1-2; 7 bases map to TRBD1. The V gene end was trimmed by 6 bases and the J gene end by 8 bases; junction bases not matched to a gene: 15. Germline CDR1 MNHEY, CDR2 SMNVEV (reference sequence). The CDR3 has 15 amino acids. CDR3 DNA sequence: TGTGCCAGCAGAACCTTCTACAGGGGAAAGTTGGGCTACACCTTC. Residues: CASRTFYRGKLGYTF.

The genes are TRBV6-1 and TRBJ2-3; 8 bases map to TRBD1. Germline V gene sequence: CDR1 MNHNS, CDR2 SASEGT. V gave up 11 bases and J gave up 4 bases; unmatched junction bases: 14. CDR3 length equals 15 residues. The CDR3 here is CAGGNRGVRSDTQYF. The CDR3 bases are TGTGCCGGAGGAAACAGGGGGGTTAGGTCAGATACGCAGTATTTT.

The sample holds one count of this clone. The genes are TRBV11-2 and TRBJ2-1, with a weak D call TRBD2 (5 bases). V was clipped by 4 bases and J by 0 bases, with 10 bases between them. Germline V gene sequence: CDR1 SGHAT, CDR2 FQNNGV. The CDR3 loop spans 15 amino acids. CDR3 in DNA: TGTGCCAGCAGCTCCCGACTAAGCTCCTACAATGAGCAGTTCTTC. Protein sequence: CASSSRLSSYNEQFF.

This sequence joins TRBV7-3 and TRBJ2-2; D gene unclear. Per the germline V gene, CDR1 is SGHTA and CDR2 is FQGTGA. The CDR3 is made up of 13 amino acids. V was trimmed by 2 bases and J by 5 bases, leaving 6 bases between them. In DNA form, the CDR3 reads TGTGCCAGCAGCTTATCCGGGACCGGGGAGCTGTTTTTT. Protein product: CASSLSGTGELFF.

V usage is TRBV4-3 and J usage is TRBJ1-1, with a possible D match to TRBD1 (5 bases). Trimming removed 4 bases at V and 8 bases at J, with 23 bases between. This CDR3 contains 16 residues. Germline-derived CDR1 and CDR2 are LGHNA and YSLEER. The CDR3 nucleotides read TGCGCCAGCAGCCGATTTAAGGACACTATCCAACCGGAAGCTTTCTTT. Protein sequence: CASSRFKDTIQPEAFF.

The gene calls are TRBV7-2 and TRBJ1-1; 7 bases map to TRBD1. CDR1 and CDR2 from the germline V gene are SGHTA and FQGNSA. The junction had 5 bases not matched to a gene; V was cut back by 2 bases and J by 5 bases. The CDR3 has 14 residues. CDR3 coding DNA: TGTGCCAGCAGCTTATATACAGGGGTTACTGAAGCTTTCTTT. Amino acids: CASSLYTGVTEAFF.

The chain has TRBV4-3 and TRBJ1-6; no reliable D call. V lost 2 bases and J lost 9, with 5 bases in between. The germline V gene has CDR1 LGHNA and CDR2 YSLEER. This CDR3 contains 12 residues. The CDR3 protein is CASSQLGSPLHF. The DNA of the CDR3 is TGCGCCAGCAGCCAACTCGGTTCACCCCTCCACTTT.

This clone was seen once. The gene calls are TRBV5-4 and TRBJ2-1, with a possible D match to TRBD1 (6 bases). The CDR3 is 15 amino acids. Looked up from germline, CDR1 is SGHNT and CDR2 is YYREEE (reference sequence). Trimming pared 4 bases from V and 8 bases from J, leaving 19 bases between. The CDR3: CASSVYRDPRDEQFF. CDR3 sequence (DNA): TGTGCCAGCAGCGTTTACAGGGATCCGCGGGATGAGCAGTTCTTC.

This chain uses TRBV29-1 with TRBJ1-2, with 12 bases matching TRBD1. V shed 7 bases and J 5 bases; nucleotides not matched to a gene: 17. CDR3 size: 17 residues. CDR1 SQVTM and CDR2 ANQGSEA come from the germline V gene. CDR3 in amino acids: CSATLGQGAGLGYGYTF. The CDR3 DNA follows: TGCAGCGCAACGCTGGGACAGGGGGCAGGGCTGGGGTATGGCTACACCTTC.

The rearrangement uses TRBV6-5 and TRBJ2-1; TRBD2 agrees at 10 bases. The length of the CDR3 is 15 residues. Germline V gives CDR1 MNHEY, CDR2 SVGAGI. The trim removed 3 bases at V and 4 bases at J, leaving 3 bases unmatched. The CDR3 protein is CASSYSSGGYNEQFF. CDR3 DNA sequence: TGTGCCAGCAGTTATAGTAGCGGGGGGTACAATGAGCAGTTCTTC.

V and J are TRBV13 and TRBJ1-1; D might be TRBD1 (6 bases). Looked up from germline, CDR1 is PRHDT and CDR2 is FYEKMQ (reference sequence). The CDR3 consists of 14 residues. V was trimmed by 4 bases and J by 3 bases, leaving 12 bases between them. CDR3 residues: CASSSQGGDTEAFF. CDR3 coding DNA: TGTGCCAGCAGCTCACAGGGTGGGGACACTGAAGCTTTCTTT.

The V gene is TRBV27, the J gene TRBJ2-5, with a possible D match to TRBD2 (7 bases). Germline V CDR1 and CDR2: MNHEY, SMNVEV (reference sequence). CDR3 length: 14 residues. The V and J ends lost 2 bases and 4 bases respectively, with 11 bases between them. In DNA, the CDR3 is TGTGCCAGCAGTTTAGGGGGGGGCCTAGAGACCCAGTACTTC. Translated, it gives CASSLGGGLETQYF.

The chain carries TRBV4-1 and TRBJ1-5; 7 nucleotides match TRBD1. The V and J ends lost 1 base and 2 bases, in that order; junction bases with no gene match: 8. In germline, CDR1 is MGHRA, CDR2 YSYEKL. The CDR3 contains 17 residues. The CDR3 loop reads CASSQVTGLVGNQPQHF. The CDR3 nucleotides read TGCGCCAGCAGCCAAGTGACAGGGCTGGTTGGCAATCAGCCCCAGCATTTT.

This clone showed up just a few times. The V call is TRBV7-9, the J call TRBJ1-5; TRBD1 might be the D (5 bases). The germline V gene has CDR1 SEHNR and CDR2 FQNEAQ (reference sequence). V lost 10 bases to trimming and J lost 5 bases, with 12 bases between them. This CDR3 has 12 residues. CDR3 in DNA: TGTGCCACGACAGTGAGCGATCAGCCCCAGCATTTT. It encodes CATTVSDQPQHF.

This CDR3 is CASSLDYALANYGYTF. The CDR3 bases are TGTGCCAGCAGCTTAGACTATGCCCTAGCTAACTATGGCTACACCTTC. The chain links TRBV11-2 to TRBJ1-2; the D is unclear. CDR1 and CDR2 (germline): SGHAT, FQNNGV. The CDR3 extends over 16 amino acids. V was pared by 0 bases and J by 0 bases, with 11 bases between.

The chain has TRBV7-9 and TRBJ1-6; D possibly corresponds to TRBD1 (5 bases). This CDR3 spans 12 amino acids. Germline loops: CDR1 SEHNR, CDR2 FQNEAQ (reference sequence). The V and J ends lost 5 bases and 10 bases respectively, with 9 bases between them. This chain's CDR3 is CASSPGDSPLHF. CDR3 DNA sequence: TGTGCCAGCAGCCCGGGGGACTCACCCCTCCACTTT.

This clone was counted a few times. The V and J genes are TRBV5-6 and TRBJ1-5, with D possibly being TRBD1 (5 bases). The CDR3 length is 14 residues. Trimming removed 2 bases from V and 5 bases from J, with 11 bases in between. Germline V gene sequence: CDR1 SGHDT, CDR2 YYEEEE. The CDR3 nucleotides read TGTGCCAGCAGCTTAGCTCAGGGTGATCAGCCCCAGCATTTT. Residues: CASSLAQGDQPQHF.

This rearrangement joins TRBV9 to TRBJ1-3; the D gene is possibly TRBD1 (5 bases). Germline V gene data show CDR1 as SGDLS and CDR2 as YYNGEE. The CDR3 has 16 residues. The ends were cut back, 0 bases at V and 0 bases at J, with 10 bases in the middle. CDR3 loop: CASSVVGGYSGNTIYF. The CDR3 DNA follows: TGTGCCAGCAGCGTAGTTGGGGGGTACTCTGGAAACACCATATATTTT.

The chain joins TRBV5-1 to TRBJ1-1; TRBD1 might be the D (6 bases). Trimming left V 4 bases short and J 0 bases short, with 19 bases between. Germline assignment: CDR1 SGHRS and CDR2 YFSETQ. The CDR3 totals 17 residues. The CDR3: CASSPEWGQGLNTEAFF. In DNA, the CDR3 is TGCGCCAGCAGCCCGGAGTGGGGGCAGGGGCTGAACACTGAAGCTTTCTTT.

This clone showed up just once. V usage is TRBV9 and J usage is TRBJ1-1; D ambiguous. V lost 0 bases, J lost 1 base, and 4 bases lay in between. Germline CDR1 reads SGDLS; CDR2 reads YYNGEE. This CDR3 has 13 amino acids. The CDR3 loop is CASSVDGNTEAFF. Here the CDR3 DNA reads TGTGCCAGCAGCGTAGACGGGAACACTGAAGCTTTCTTT.

There are a few counts of this clone. The chain employs TRBV4-3 and TRBJ1-1; TRBD1 is a possible D gene (5 bases). Germline loops: CDR1 LGHNA, CDR2 YSLEER. V was shortened by 1 base and J by 1 base, with 7 bases between the two germline ends. This CDR3 region has 14 residues. The CDR3 here is CASSQGQRNTEAFF. The CDR3 DNA is TGCGCCAGCAGCCAAGGACAGCGGAACACTGAAGCTTTCTTT.